Listed below are T cell receptor beta chains from one sample, sequenced in a study of blood T cell repertoires in COVID-19. TCRdb's copy holds only in-frame clones and misses some; the assay was immunoSEQ multiplex PCR. The table lists 250,000 to 300,000 clones, 75% to 90% of them singletons, with under 15% in the top ten. The sequenced sample consisted of peripheral blood. The receptors come from a woman aged 60-70 years with acute or convalescent COVID-19. Each CDR3 is given with its conserved first and last residue. Fields, in order: V gene, D gene, J gene, clone size, CDR3 protein, CDR3 DNA. D genes are given only for firm matches. Where a row states a size, it is once, few, many or the class of an expanded clone; other rows omit it.

V: TRBV5-4; D: .; J: TRBJ1-1; size: .; CDR3: CASSLRGNTEAFF; DNA: TGTGCCAGCAGCTTGAGGGGGAACACTGAAGCTTTCTTT
V: TRBV28; D: .; J: TRBJ1-2; size: .; CDR3: CASSLAGGTETRSHTF; DNA: TGTGCCAGCAGTTTGGCGGGGGGTACCGAGACAAGGAGTCACACCTTC
V: TRBV5-4; D: TRBD1; J: TRBJ1-2; size: .; CDR3: CASSHQGQGEGGYTF; DNA: TGTGCCAGCAGCCACCAGGGACAGGGGGAAGGTGGCTACACCTTC
V: TRBV6-2/TRBV6-3; D: TRBD2; J: TRBJ2-1; size: .; CDR3: CASSYRGGLNNEQFF; DNA: TGTGCCAGCAGTTACCGCGGGGGGCTGAACAATGAGCAGTTCTTC
V: TRBV30; D: .; J: TRBJ2-3; size: .; CDR3: CAWGGLRGSTDTQYF; DNA: TGTGCCTGGGGGGGATTACGGGGTAGCACAGATACGCAGTATTTT
V: TRBV4-1; D: TRBD1; J: TRBJ1-3; size: once; CDR3: CASSRTTGIGNTIYF; DNA: TGCGCCAGCAGCCGAACGACAGGGATCGGAAACACCATATATTTT
V: TRBV7-2; D: TRBD1; J: TRBJ1-1; size: .; CDR3: CASSHGQGTEAFF; DNA: TGTGCCAGCAGCCACGGACAGGGCACTGAAGCTTTCTTT
V: TRBV10-3; D: TRBD2; J: TRBJ2-4; size: .; CDR3: CAISGGFDDIQYF; DNA: TGTGCCATCAGCGGGGGGTTTGATGACATTCAGTACTTC
V: TRBV4-3; D: .; J: TRBJ2-2; size: .; CDR3: CASSRGQLNTGELFF; DNA: TGCGCCAGCAGCCGAGGACAGTTAAACACCGGGGAGCTGTTTTTT
V: TRBV27; D: TRBD1; J: TRBJ1-6; size: .; CDR3: CASSQDRASSYNSPLHF; DNA: TGTGCCAGCAGCCAGGACAGGGCGAGCTCCTATAATTCACCCCTCCACTTT
V: TRBV9; D: .; J: TRBJ1-6; size: .; CDR3: CASSATTGTFNSPLHF; DNA: TGTGCCAGCAGCGCAACAACGGGAACCTTTAATTCACCCCTCCACTTT
V: TRBV5-6; D: .; J: TRBJ1-4; size: .; CDR3: CASSLRQTTNEKLFF; DNA: TGTGCCAGCAGCCTGCGACAGACAACTAATGAAAAACTGTTTTTT
V: TRBV7-2; D: .; J: TRBJ1-2; size: .; CDR3: CASSLLRMDSYGYTF; DNA: TGTGCCAGCAGCTTACTTAGGATGGACAGCTATGGCTACACCTTC
V: TRBV10-3; D: TRBD1; J: TRBJ1-5; size: .; CDR3: CAISAGGRQPQHF; DNA: TGTGCCATCAGTGCAGGGGGCCGTCAGCCCCAGCATTTT
V: TRBV2; D: TRBD1; J: TRBJ1-2; size: once; CDR3: CASRVGTGGGYTF; DNA: TGTGCCAGCAGGGTAGGGACAGGGGGTGGCTACACCTTC
V: TRBV10-1; D: TRBD1; J: TRBJ2-4; size: .; CDR3: CASSEGQVTKNIQYF; DNA: TGCGCCAGCAGTGAGGGACAGGTTACCAAAAACATTCAGTACTTC
V: TRBV7-8; D: .; J: TRBJ1-1; size: .; CDR3: CASSLGQLNTEAFF; DNA: TGTGCCAGCAGCTTAGGACAGCTGAACACTGAAGCTTTCTTT
V: TRBV7-2; D: .; J: TRBJ1-3; size: few; CDR3: CASRLGGTGNTIYF; DNA: TGTGCCAGCAGGCTAGGGGGAACTGGAAACACCATATATTTT
V: TRBV5-6; D: .; J: TRBJ2-7; size: .; CDR3: CASSLTASYEQYF; DNA: TGTGCCAGCAGCTTGACAGCATCCTACGAGCAGTACTTC
V: TRBV27; D: TRBD1; J: TRBJ1-1; size: .; CDR3: CASSHRTGVGTEAFF; DNA: TGTGCCAGCAGTCATCGGACAGGGGTAGGGACTGAAGCTTTCTTT
V: TRBV9; D: TRBD1; J: TRBJ2-7; size: .; CDR3: CASSVGQGASYEQYF; DNA: TGTGCCAGCAGCGTAGGACAGGGGGCGTCATACGAGCAGTACTTC
V: TRBV30; D: TRBD1; J: TRBJ1-1; size: .; CDR3: CASPGTGGRGTEAFF; DNA: TGTGCCTCACCCGGGACAGGGGGGCGGGGCACTGAAGCTTTCTTT
V: TRBV5-1; D: TRBD2; J: TRBJ2-1; size: .; CDR3: CASSFMGEGYNEQFF; DNA: TGCGCCAGCAGCTTCATGGGGGAGGGTTACAATGAGCAGTTCTTC
V: TRBV27; D: TRBD1; J: TRBJ2-2; size: .; CDR3: CASSLDGQVQRELFF; DNA: TGTGCCAGCAGTCTAGATGGACAGGTGCAACGGGAGCTGTTTTTT
V: TRBV29-1; D: .; J: TRBJ2-5; size: .; CDR3: CSVGQGGYQETQYF; DNA: TGCAGCGTGGGGCAGGGGGGATACCAAGAGACCCAGTACTTC
V: TRBV10-3; D: .; J: TRBJ2-6; size: .; CDR3: CAIGSSSGANVLTF; DNA: TGTGCCATTGGCTCTAGCTCTGGGGCCAACGTCCTGACTTTC
V: TRBV10-3; D: TRBD1; J: TRBJ1-1; size: .; CDR3: CAISDRGQVGTEAFF; DNA: TGTGCCATCAGTGATAGGGGACAGGTTGGCACTGAAGCTTTCTTT
V: TRBV18; D: .; J: TRBJ1-1; size: .; CDR3: CASSGVIQALTEAFF; DNA: TGTGCCAGCTCAGGAGTCATACAGGCCCTCACTGAAGCTTTCTTT
V: TRBV6-1; D: .; J: TRBJ1-5; size: .; CDR3: CASSELTENQPQHF; DNA: TGTGCCAGCAGTGAATTGACGGAGAATCAGCCCCAGCATTTT
V: TRBV27; D: TRBD1; J: TRBJ2-3; size: few; CDR3: CASSLKGAHTDTQYF; DNA: TGTGCCAGCAGTTTAAAGGGGGCCCACACAGATACGCAGTATTTT
V: TRBV7-8; D: .; J: TRBJ2-5; size: .; CDR3: CASSLVVMRVGETQYF; DNA: TGTGCCAGCAGCTTAGTGGTTATGAGGGTCGGAGAGACCCAGTACTTC
V: TRBV3-1/TRBV3-2; D: TRBD2; J: TRBJ2-1; size: .; CDR3: CASSQEGRVAGGNEQFF; DNA: TGTGCCAGCAGCCAAGAGGGGAGGGTAGCGGGGGGCAATGAGCAGTTCTTC
V: TRBV29-1; D: .; J: TRBJ1-1; size: .; CDR3: CSVEADITEAFF; DNA: TGCAGCGTTGAAGCCGACATCACTGAAGCTTTCTTT
V: TRBV28; D: TRBD2; J: TRBJ2-7; size: .; CDR3: CASRVGTSGIYEQYF; DNA: TGTGCCAGCAGAGTGGGGACTAGCGGGATTTACGAGCAGTACTTC
V: TRBV13; D: TRBD2; J: TRBJ2-5; size: .; CDR3: CASSLGTLAGVGETQYF; DNA: TGTGCCAGCAGCTTAGGAACTCTAGCGGGGGTAGGAGAGACCCAGTACTTC
V: TRBV6-5; D: .; J: TRBJ1-1; size: .; CDR3: CASSYSAGALAEAFF; DNA: TGTGCCAGCAGTTACTCTGCCGGCGCCCTAGCTGAAGCTTTCTTT
V: TRBV9; D: .; J: TRBJ2-5; size: .; CDR3: CASSVENRETQYF; DNA: TGTGCCAGCAGCGTCGAGAACAGAGAGACCCAGTACTTC
V: TRBV7-7; D: .; J: TRBJ2-5; size: .; CDR3: CASSSRANEETQYF; DNA: TGTGCTAGCAGCTCCAGGGCCAACGAAGAGACCCAGTACTTC
V: TRBV5-1; D: .; J: TRBJ2-1; size: .; CDR3: CASSDGSSYNEQFF; DNA: TGCGCCAGCAGCGACGGGTCTTCATACAATGAGCAGTTCTTC
V: TRBV14; D: .; J: TRBJ1-2; size: .; CDR3: CASSQDRPGARGYTF; DNA: TGTGCCAGCAGCCAAGATCGGCCGGGAGCACGAGGCTACACCTTC
V: TRBV30; D: TRBD1; J: TRBJ1-2; size: .; CDR3: CASGTGSPYGYTF; DNA: TGTGCCTCTGGGACAGGGAGTCCCTATGGCTACACCTTC
V: TRBV5-1; D: TRBD1; J: TRBJ2-6; size: .; CDR3: CASSGGQGYTGANVLTF; DNA: TGCGCCAGCAGCGGGGGACAGGGGTATACTGGGGCCAACGTCCTGACTTTC
V: TRBV4-1; D: TRBD1; J: TRBJ1-5; size: once; CDR3: CASSPGQGKQPQHF; DNA: TGCGCCAGCAGCCCGGGACAGGGGAAGCAGCCCCAGCATTTT
V: TRBV28; D: TRBD1; J: TRBJ2-5; size: .; CDR3: CASSLTIYRQGEEETQYF; DNA: TGTGCCAGCAGTTTGACCATCTACCGACAGGGGGAGGAGGAGACCCAGTACTTC
V: TRBV12-3/TRBV12-4; D: .; J: TRBJ1-1; size: .; CDR3: CASSLKGGTEAFF; DNA: TGTGCCAGCAGTTTGAAGGGCGGGACTGAAGCTTTCTTT
V: TRBV18; D: TRBD2; J: TRBJ2-2; size: .; CDR3: CASSPPAGGHTGELFF; DNA: TGTGCCAGCTCACCCCCAGCGGGAGGGCACACCGGGGAGCTGTTTTTT
V: TRBV4-2; D: TRBD1; J: TRBJ1-4; size: few; CDR3: CASSQEGTGGNEKLFF; DNA: TGTGCCAGCAGCCAAGAAGGAACAGGGGGAAATGAAAAACTGTTTTTT
V: TRBV25-1; D: .; J: TRBJ1-2; size: .; CDR3: CASSYSGGYGYTF; DNA: TGTGCCAGCAGTTATTCCGGGGGTTATGGCTACACCTTC
V: TRBV24-1; D: TRBD2; J: TRBJ2-3; size: .; CDR3: CATSDIGLADVYDTQYF; DNA: TGTGCCACCAGTGATATAGGACTAGCGGACGTATATGATACGCAGTATTTT
V: TRBV4-3; D: TRBD2; J: TRBJ2-3; size: .; CDR3: CASSQTRTSGSTDTQYF; DNA: TGCGCCAGCAGCCAAACCAGGACTAGCGGTAGCACAGATACGCAGTATTTT
V: TRBV4-1; D: .; J: TRBJ2-2; size: .; CDR3: CASSEGDRSTGELFF; DNA: TGCGCCAGCAGCGAGGGGGATAGGTCCACCGGGGAGCTGTTTTTT
V: TRBV5-1; D: .; J: TRBJ2-5; size: .; CDR3: CASSLVTLAETQYF; DNA: TGCGCCAGCAGCTTGGTCACGCTAGCTGAGACCCAGTACTTC
V: TRBV7-2; D: TRBD1; J: TRBJ2-7; size: .; CDR3: CASSLALQGAYEQYF; DNA: TGTGCCAGCAGCTTAGCGCTCCAGGGGGCCTACGAGCAGTACTTC
V: TRBV28; D: .; J: TRBJ1-5; size: once; CDR3: CASSSIRSWETFNQPQHF; DNA: TGTGCCAGCAGTTCTATCCGCTCCTGGGAGACCTTCAATCAGCCCCAGCATTTT
V: TRBV9; D: .; J: TRBJ1-4; size: once; CDR3: CASSGSGGGLPNEKLFF; DNA: TGTGCCAGCAGCGGGTCTGGTGGAGGATTACCTAATGAAAAACTGTTTTTT
V: TRBV6-5; D: .; J: TRBJ1-6; size: .; CDR3: CASSYIRRDNSPLHF; DNA: TGTGCCAGCAGTTACATCCGCAGGGATAATTCACCCCTCCACTTT
V: TRBV15; D: TRBD2; J: TRBJ2-3; size: .; CDR3: CATSGRLAGGPTDTQYF; DNA: TGTGCCACCAGCGGACGACTAGCGGGGGGACCCACAGATACGCAGTATTTT
V: TRBV19; D: .; J: TRBJ1-5; size: .; CDR3: CASMGTGNQPQHF; DNA: TGTGCCAGTATGGGGACTGGGAATCAGCCCCAGCATTTT
V: TRBV27; D: TRBD1; J: TRBJ1-3; size: .; CDR3: CADRVPDQCSGNTIYF; DNA: TGTGCCGACAGGGTCCCGGATCAATGCTCTGGAAACACCATATATTTT